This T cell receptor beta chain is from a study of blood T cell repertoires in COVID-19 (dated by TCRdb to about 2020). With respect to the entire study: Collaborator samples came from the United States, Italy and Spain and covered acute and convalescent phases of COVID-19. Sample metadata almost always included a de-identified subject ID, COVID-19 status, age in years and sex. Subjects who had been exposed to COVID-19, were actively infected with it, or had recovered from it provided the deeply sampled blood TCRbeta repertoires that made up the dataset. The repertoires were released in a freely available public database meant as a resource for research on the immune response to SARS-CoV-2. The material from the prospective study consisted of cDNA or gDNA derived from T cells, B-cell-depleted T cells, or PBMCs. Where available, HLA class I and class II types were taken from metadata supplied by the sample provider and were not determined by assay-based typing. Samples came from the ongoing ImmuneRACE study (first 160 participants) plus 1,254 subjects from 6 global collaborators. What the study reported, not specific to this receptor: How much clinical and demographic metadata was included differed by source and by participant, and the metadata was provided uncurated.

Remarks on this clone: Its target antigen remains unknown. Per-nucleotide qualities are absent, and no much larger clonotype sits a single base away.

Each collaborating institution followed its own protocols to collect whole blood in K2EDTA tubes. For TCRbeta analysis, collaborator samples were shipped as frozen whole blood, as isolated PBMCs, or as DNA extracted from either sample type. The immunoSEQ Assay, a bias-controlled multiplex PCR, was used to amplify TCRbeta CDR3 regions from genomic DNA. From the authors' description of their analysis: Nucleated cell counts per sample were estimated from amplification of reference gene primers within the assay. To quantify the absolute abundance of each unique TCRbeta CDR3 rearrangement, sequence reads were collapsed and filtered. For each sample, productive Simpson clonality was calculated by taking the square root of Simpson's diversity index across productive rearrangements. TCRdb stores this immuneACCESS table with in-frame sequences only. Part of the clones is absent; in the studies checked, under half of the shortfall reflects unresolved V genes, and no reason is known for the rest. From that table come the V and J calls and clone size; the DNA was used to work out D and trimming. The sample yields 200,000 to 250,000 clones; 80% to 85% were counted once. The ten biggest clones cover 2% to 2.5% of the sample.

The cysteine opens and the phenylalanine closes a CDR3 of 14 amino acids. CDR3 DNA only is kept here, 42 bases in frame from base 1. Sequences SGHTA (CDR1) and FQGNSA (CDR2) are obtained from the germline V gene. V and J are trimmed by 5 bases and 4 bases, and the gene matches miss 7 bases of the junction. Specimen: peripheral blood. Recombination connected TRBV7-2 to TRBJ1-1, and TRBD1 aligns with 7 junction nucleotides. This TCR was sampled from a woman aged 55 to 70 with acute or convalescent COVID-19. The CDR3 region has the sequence CASSPTQGTTEAFF. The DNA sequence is TGTGCCAGCAGCCCGACACAGGGGACCACTGAAGCTTTCTTT.